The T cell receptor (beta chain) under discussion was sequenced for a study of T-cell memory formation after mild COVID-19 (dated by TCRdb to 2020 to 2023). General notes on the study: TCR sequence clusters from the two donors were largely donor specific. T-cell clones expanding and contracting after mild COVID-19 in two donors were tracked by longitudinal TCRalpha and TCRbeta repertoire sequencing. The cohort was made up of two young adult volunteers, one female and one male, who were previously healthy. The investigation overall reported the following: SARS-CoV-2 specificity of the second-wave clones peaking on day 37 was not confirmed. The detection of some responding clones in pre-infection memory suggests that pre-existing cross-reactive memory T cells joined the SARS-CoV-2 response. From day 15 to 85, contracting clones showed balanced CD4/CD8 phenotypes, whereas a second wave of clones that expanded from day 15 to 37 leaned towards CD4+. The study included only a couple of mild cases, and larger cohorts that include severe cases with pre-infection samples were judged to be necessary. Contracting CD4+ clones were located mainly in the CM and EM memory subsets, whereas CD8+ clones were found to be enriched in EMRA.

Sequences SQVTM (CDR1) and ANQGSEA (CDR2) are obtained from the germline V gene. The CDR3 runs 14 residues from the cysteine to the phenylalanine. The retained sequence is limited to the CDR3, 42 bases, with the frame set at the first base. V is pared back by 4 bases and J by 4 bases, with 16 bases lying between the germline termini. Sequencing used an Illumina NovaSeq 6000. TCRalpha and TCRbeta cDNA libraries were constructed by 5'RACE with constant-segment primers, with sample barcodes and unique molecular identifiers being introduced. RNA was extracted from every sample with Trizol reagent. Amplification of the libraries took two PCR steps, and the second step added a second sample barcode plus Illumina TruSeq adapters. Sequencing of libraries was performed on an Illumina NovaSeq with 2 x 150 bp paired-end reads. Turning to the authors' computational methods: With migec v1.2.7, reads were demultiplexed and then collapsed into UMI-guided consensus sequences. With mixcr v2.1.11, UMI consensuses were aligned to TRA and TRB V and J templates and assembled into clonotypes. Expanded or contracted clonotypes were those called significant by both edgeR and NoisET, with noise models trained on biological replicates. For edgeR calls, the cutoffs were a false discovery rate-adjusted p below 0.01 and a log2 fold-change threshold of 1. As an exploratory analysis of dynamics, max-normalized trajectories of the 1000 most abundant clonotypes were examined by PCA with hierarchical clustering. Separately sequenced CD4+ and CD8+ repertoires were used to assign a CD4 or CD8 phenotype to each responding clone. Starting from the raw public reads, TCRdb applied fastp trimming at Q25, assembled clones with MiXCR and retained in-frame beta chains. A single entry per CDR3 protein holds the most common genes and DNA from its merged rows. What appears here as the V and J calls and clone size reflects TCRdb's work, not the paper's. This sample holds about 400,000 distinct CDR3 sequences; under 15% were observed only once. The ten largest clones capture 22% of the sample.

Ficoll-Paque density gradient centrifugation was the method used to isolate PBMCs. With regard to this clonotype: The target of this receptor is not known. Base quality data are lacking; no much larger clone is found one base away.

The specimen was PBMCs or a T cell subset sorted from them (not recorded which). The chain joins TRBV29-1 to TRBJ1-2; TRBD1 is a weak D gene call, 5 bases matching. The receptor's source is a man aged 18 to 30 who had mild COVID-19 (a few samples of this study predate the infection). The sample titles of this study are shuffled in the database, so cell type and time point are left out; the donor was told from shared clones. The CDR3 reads CSVASGYKGYGYTF. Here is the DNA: TGCAGCGTTGCGTCAGGGTATAAAGGCTATGGCTACACCTTC.